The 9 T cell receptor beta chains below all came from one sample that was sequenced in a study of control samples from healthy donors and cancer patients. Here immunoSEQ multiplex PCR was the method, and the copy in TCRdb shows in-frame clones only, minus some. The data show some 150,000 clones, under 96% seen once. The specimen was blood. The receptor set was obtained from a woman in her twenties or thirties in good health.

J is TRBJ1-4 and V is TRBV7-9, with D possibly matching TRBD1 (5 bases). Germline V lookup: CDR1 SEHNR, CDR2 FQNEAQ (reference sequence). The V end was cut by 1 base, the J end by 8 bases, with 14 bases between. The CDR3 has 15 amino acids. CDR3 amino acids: CASSLEDGGTEKLFF. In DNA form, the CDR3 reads TGTGCCAGCAGCTTAGAGGACGGGGGAACCGAAAAACTGTTTTTT. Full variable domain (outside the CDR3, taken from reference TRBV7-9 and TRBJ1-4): DTGVSQNPRHKITKRGQNVTFRCDPISEHNRLYWYRQTLGQGPEFLTYFQNEAQLEKSRLLSDRFSAERPKGSFSTLEIQRTEQGDSAMYLCASSLEDGGTEKLFFGSGTQLSVL.

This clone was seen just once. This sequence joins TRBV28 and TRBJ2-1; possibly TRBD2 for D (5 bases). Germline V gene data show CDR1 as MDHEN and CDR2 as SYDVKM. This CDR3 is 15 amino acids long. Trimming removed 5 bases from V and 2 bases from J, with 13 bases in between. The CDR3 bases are TGTGCCAGCAGTCCCCAAATCGGGGCCTACAATGAGCAGTTCTTC. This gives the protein CASSPQIGAYNEQFF.

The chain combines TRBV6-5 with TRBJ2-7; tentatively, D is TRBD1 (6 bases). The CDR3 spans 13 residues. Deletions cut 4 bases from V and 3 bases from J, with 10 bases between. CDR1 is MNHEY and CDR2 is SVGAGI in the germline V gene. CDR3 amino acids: CASSFSRGYEQYF. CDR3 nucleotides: TGTGCCAGCAGTTTTTCCAGGGGCTACGAGCAGTACTTC.

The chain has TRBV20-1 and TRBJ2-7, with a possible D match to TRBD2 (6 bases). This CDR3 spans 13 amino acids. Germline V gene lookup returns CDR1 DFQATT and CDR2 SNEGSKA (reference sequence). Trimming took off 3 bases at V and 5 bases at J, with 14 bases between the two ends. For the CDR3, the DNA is TGCAGTGCTAGTTTCTGGGGAGGCGACGAGCAGTACTTC. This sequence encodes CSASFWGGDEQYF.

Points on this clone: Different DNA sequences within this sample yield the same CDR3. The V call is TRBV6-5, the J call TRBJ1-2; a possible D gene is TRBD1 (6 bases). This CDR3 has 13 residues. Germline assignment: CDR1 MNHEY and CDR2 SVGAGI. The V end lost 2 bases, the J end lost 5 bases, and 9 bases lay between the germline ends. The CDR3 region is CASSYGQLYGYTF. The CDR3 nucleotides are TGTGCCAGCAGTTACGGACAGCTTTATGGCTACACCTTC.

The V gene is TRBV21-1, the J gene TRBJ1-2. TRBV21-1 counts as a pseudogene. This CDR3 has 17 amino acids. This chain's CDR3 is CASSKERDGDNNYGYTF. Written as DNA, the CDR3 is TGTGCCAGCAGCAAAGAGCGAGACGGAGACAATAACTATGGCTACACCTTC.

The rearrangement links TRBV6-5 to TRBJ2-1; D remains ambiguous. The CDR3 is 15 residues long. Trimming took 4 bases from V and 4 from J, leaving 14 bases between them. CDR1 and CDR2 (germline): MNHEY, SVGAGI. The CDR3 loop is CASSSPPSGYNEQFF. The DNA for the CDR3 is TGTGCCAGCAGTTCCCCCCCGTCCGGTTACAATGAGCAGTTCTTC.

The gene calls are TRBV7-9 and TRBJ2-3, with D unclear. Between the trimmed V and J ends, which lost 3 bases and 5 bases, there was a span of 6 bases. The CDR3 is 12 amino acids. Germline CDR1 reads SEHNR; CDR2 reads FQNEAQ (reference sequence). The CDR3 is CASSLTGDTQYF. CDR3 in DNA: TGTGCCAGCAGCTTGACCGGAGATACGCAGTATTTT.

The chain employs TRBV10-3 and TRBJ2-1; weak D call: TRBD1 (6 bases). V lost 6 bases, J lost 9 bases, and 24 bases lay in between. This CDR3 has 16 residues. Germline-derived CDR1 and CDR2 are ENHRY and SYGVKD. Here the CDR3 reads CAIRGQGKNRGGEQFF. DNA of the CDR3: TGTGCCATCAGGGGCCAGGGTAAGAATAGAGGGGGTGAGCAGTTCTTC.